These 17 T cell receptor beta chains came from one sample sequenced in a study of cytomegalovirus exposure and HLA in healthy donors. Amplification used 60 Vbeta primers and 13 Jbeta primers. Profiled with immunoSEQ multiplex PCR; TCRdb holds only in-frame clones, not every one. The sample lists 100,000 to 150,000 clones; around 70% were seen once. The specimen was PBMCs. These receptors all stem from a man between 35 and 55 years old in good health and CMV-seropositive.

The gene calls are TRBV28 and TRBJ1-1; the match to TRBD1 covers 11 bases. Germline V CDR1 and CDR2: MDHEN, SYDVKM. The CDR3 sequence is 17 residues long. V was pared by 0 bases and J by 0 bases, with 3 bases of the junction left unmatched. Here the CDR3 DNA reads TGTGCCAGCAGTTTATGGGGACAGGGGGTTTTGAACACTGAAGCTTTCTTT. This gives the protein CASSLWGQGVLNTEAFF.

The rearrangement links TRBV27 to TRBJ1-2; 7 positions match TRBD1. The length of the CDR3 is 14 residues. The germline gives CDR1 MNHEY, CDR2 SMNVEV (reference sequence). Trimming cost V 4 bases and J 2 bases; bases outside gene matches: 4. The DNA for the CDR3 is TGTGCCAGCAGTTACAGGGGAGAGAACTATGGCTACACCTTC. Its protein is CASSYRGENYGYTF.

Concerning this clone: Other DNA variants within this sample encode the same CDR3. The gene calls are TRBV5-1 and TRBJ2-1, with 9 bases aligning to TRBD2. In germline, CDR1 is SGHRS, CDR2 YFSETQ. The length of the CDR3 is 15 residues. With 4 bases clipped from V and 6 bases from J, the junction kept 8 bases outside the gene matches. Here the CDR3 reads CASSPGLAGVNEQFF. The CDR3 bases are TGCGCCAGCAGCCCAGGATTAGCGGGGGTCAATGAGCAGTTCTTC.

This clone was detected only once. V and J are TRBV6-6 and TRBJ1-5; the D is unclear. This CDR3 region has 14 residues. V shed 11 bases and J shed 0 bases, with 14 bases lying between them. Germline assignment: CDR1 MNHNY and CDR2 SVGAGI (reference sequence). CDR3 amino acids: CAASRENSNQPQHF. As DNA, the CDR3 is TGTGCCGCCTCTCGCGAGAATAGCAATCAGCCCCAGCATTTT.

CDR3 DNA: TGTGCCAGCAGTTCCCCCGAGCAGTACTTC. Protein sequence: CASSSPEQYF. The V call is TRBV27, the J call TRBJ2-5; D remains unclear. Near its end, the DNA agrees better with TRBJ2-7, so the J call may be wrong. Germline CDR1 MNHEY, CDR2 SMNVEV (reference sequence). CDR3 length: 10 amino acids.

CDR3 coding DNA: TGTGCCAGCAGCTCCGACAGGGGGAGAGAAAAACTGTTTTTT. It is translated as CASSSDRGREKLFF. This sequence joins TRBV6-5 and TRBJ1-4; TRBD1 aligns across 9 bases. The CDR3 has 14 residues. The V segment lost 6 bases and the J segment 8 bases; nucleotides outside the gene matches: 7. From germline, CDR1 is MNHEY and CDR2 SVGAGI.

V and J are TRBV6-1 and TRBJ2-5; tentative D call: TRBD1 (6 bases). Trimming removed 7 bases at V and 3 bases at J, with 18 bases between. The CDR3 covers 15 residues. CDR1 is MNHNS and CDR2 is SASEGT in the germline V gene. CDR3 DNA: TGTGCCAGCACCCAACAGGGAAATAGGGAAGAGACCCAGTACTTC. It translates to CASTQQGNREETQYF.

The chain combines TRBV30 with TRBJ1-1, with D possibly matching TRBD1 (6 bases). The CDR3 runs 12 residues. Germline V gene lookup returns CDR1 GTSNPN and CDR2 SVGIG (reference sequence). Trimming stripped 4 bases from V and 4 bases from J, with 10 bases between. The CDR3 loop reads CAWNRDTTEAFF. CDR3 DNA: TGTGCCTGGAACAGGGACACCACTGAAGCTTTCTTT.

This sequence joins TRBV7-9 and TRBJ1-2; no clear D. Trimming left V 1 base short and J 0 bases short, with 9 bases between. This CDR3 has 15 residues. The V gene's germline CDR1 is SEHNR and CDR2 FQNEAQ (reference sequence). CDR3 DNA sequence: TGTGCCAGCAGCTTAGAGGGAGGCACTAACTATGGCTACACCTTC. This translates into CASSLEGGTNYGYTF.

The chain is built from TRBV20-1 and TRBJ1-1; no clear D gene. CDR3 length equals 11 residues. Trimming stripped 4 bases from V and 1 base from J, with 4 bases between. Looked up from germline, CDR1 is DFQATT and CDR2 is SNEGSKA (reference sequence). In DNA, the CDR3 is TGCAGTGCTATTAGGAACACTGAAGCTTTCTTT. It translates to CSAIRNTEAFF.

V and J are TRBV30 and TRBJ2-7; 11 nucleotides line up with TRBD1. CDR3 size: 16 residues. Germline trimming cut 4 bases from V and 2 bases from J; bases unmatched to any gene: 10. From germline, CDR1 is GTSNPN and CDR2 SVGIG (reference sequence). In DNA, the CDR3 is TGTGCCTGGAAAACAATGGGACAGGGGGTTACCTACGAGCAGTACTTC. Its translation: CAWKTMGQGVTYEQYF.

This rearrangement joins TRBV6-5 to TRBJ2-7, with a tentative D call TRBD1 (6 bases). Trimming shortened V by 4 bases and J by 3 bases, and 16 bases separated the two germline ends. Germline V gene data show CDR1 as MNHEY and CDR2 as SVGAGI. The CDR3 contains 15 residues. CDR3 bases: TGTGCCAGCAGTTTACAGGGAAGCCTTCGCTACGAGCAGTACTTC. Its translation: CASSLQGSLRYEQYF.

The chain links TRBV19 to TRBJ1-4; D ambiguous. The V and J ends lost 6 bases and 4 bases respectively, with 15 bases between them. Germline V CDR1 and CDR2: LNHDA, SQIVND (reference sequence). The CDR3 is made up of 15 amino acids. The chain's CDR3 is CASRTRREGNEKLFF. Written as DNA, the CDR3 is TGTGCCAGTAGAACCAGACGCGAGGGTAATGAAAAACTGTTTTTT. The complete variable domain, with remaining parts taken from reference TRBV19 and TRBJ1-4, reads DGGITQSPKYLFRKEGQNVTLSCEQNLNHDAMYWYRQDPGQGLRLIYYSQIVNDFQKGDIAEGYSVSREKKESFPLTVTSAQKNPTAFYLCASRTRREGNEKLFFGSGTQLSVL.

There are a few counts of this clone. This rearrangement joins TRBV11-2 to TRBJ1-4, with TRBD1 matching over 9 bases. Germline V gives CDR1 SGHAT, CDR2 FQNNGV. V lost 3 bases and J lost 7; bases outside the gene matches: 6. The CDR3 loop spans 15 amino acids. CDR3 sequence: CASSFSGTGSEKLFF. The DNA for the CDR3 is TGTGCCAGCAGCTTTTCCGGGACAGGGTCTGAAAAACTGTTTTTT.

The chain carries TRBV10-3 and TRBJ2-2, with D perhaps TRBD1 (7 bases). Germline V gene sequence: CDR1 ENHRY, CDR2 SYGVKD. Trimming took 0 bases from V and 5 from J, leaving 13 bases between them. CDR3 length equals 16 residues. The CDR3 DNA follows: TGTGCCATCAGTGAGTCGCGGGACAGCAGAACCGGGGAGCTGTTTTTT. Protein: CAISESRDSRTGELFF.

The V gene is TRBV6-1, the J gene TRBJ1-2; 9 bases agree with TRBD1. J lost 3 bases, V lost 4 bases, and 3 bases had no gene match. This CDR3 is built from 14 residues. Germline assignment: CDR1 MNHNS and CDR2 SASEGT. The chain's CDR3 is CASSVTGGDYGYTF. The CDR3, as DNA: TGTGCCAGCAGTGTGACAGGGGGAGACTATGGCTACACCTTC.

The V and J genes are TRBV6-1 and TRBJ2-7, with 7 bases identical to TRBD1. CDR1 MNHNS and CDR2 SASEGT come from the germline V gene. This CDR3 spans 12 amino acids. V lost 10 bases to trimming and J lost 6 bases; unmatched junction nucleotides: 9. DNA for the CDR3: TGTGCCACCTACAACAGGGGTGTCGAGCAGTACTTC. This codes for CATYNRGVEQYF.